These T cell receptor beta chains were read from a single sample in a study of blood T cell repertoires in COVID-19. This table comes from immunoSEQ multiplex PCR, and its TCRdb copy is limited to in-frame clones, with some not included. Of more than 85,000 clones detected, 80% to 95% appear once; the ten largest clones hold 1.9%. Input material: peripheral blood. These receptors were obtained from a woman aged 50 to 65 with COVID-19, enrolled during active disease. Each CDR3 is given with its conserved first and last residue. D genes are given only for firm matches. Not all rows give a size; the values are once, few, many and, for expanded clones, a class.

j_call: TRBJ2-3
v_call: TRBV14
d_call: -
clone_size: -
cdr3_aa: CASSQGLALTDTQYF
cdr3_nt: TGTGCCAGCAGCCAGGGTTTAGCTCTGACAGATACGCAGTATTTT

j_call: TRBJ1-2
v_call: TRBV30
d_call: -
clone_size: -
cdr3_aa: CAWIPLNFYFYGYTF
cdr3_nt: TGTGCCTGGATCCCACTCAACTTTTACTTCTATGGCTACACCTTC

j_call: TRBJ2-3
v_call: TRBV11-3
d_call: -
clone_size: -
cdr3_aa: CASSLAVFADTQYF
cdr3_nt: TGTGCCAGCAGCTTAGCCGTTTTTGCGGATACGCAGTATTTT

j_call: TRBJ2-5
v_call: TRBV2
d_call: TRBD1
clone_size: -
cdr3_aa: CASDRGLGRQETQYF
cdr3_nt: TGTGCCAGTGACAGGGGGCTAGGAAGGCAAGAGACCCAGTACTTC

j_call: TRBJ1-3
v_call: TRBV30
d_call: -
clone_size: once
cdr3_aa: CAWSWSLTGNTIYF
cdr3_nt: TGTGCCTGGAGTTGGAGTCTAACTGGAAACACCATATATTTT

j_call: TRBJ1-2
v_call: TRBV29-1
d_call: -
clone_size: few
cdr3_aa: CSALTTRNYGYTF
cdr3_nt: TGCAGCGCCTTGACTACCCGGAACTATGGCTACACCTTC

j_call: TRBJ2-5
v_call: TRBV19
d_call: -
clone_size: -
cdr3_aa: CASSIRGETQYF
cdr3_nt: TGTGCCAGTAGTATCCGGGGGGAGACCCAGTACTTC

j_call: TRBJ1-1
v_call: TRBV7-9
d_call: -
clone_size: -
cdr3_aa: CASSLRGANTEAFF
cdr3_nt: TGTGCCAGCTCCCTCCGGGGAGCGAACACTGAAGCTTTCTTT

j_call: TRBJ1-1
v_call: TRBV27
d_call: -
clone_size: -
cdr3_aa: CASSDRPLNTEAFF
cdr3_nt: TGTGCCAGCAGTGACAGGCCACTGAACACTGAAGCTTTCTTT

j_call: TRBJ2-3
v_call: TRBV6-4
d_call: TRBD2
clone_size: -
cdr3_aa: CASSSLAGGRDTQYF
cdr3_nt: TGTGCCAGCAGTAGCCTAGCGGGGGGCCGGGATACGCAGTATTTT

j_call: TRBJ1-5
v_call: TRBV12-5
d_call: -
clone_size: -
cdr3_aa: CASGYTRGNQPQHF
cdr3_nt: TGTGCTAGTGGCTACACCAGGGGAAATCAGCCCCAGCATTTT

j_call: TRBJ2-7
v_call: TRBV14
d_call: -
clone_size: -
cdr3_aa: CASSQDIVAVSEQYF
cdr3_nt: TGTGCCAGCAGCCAAGATATTGTGGCGGTGTCGGAGCAGTACTTC

j_call: TRBJ1-1
v_call: TRBV2
d_call: TRBD1
clone_size: -
cdr3_aa: CASSVDRGSTEAFF
cdr3_nt: TGTGCCAGCAGTGTTGACAGGGGATCTACTGAAGCTTTCTTT

j_call: TRBJ1-2
v_call: TRBV27
d_call: -
clone_size: -
cdr3_aa: CASSPRRGEKGYTF
cdr3_nt: TGTGCCAGCAGCCCTAGGCGCGGGGAAAAGGGCTACACCTTC

j_call: TRBJ2-1
v_call: TRBV6-1
d_call: -
clone_size: -
cdr3_aa: CASSEESPTYQFF
cdr3_nt: TGTGCCAGCAGTGAAGAATCCCCGACATATCAGTTCTTC

j_call: TRBJ1-2
v_call: TRBV6-2/TRBV6-3
d_call: TRBD1
clone_size: -
cdr3_aa: CASSPGTGFVYGYTF
cdr3_nt: TGTGCCAGCAGCCCCGGGACAGGGTTTGTGTATGGCTACACCTTC

j_call: TRBJ1-4
v_call: TRBV18
d_call: TRBD1
clone_size: -
cdr3_aa: CASSPRTGREKLFF
cdr3_nt: TGTGCCAGCTCACCACGGACAGGGAGGGAAAAACTGTTTTTT

j_call: TRBJ2-7
v_call: TRBV1
d_call: -
clone_size: -
cdr3_aa: CTSSPLGVSEYYEQYF
cdr3_nt: TGCACCAGCAGCCCACTCGGGGTCTCAGAATACTACGAGCAGTACTTC

j_call: TRBJ1-2
v_call: TRBV19
d_call: TRBD1
clone_size: -
cdr3_aa: CASNGDRVGYTF
cdr3_nt: TGTGCCAGTAATGGGGACAGGGTTGGCTACACCTTC

j_call: TRBJ1-2
v_call: TRBV9
d_call: -
clone_size: -
cdr3_aa: CASSPRSGANYGYTF
cdr3_nt: TGTGCCAGCAGCCCTCGGTCAGGGGCTAACTATGGCTACACCTTC

j_call: TRBJ2-6
v_call: TRBV7-2
d_call: -
clone_size: -
cdr3_aa: CASSLAAGQISGANVLTF
cdr3_nt: TGTGCCAGCAGCTTAGCGGCAGGGCAAATCTCTGGGGCCAACGTCCTGACTTTC

j_call: TRBJ1-1
v_call: TRBV7-9
d_call: TRBD1
clone_size: -
cdr3_aa: CASTLQGESTEAFF
cdr3_nt: TGTGCCAGCACCTTACAGGGGGAGTCGACTGAAGCTTTCTTT

j_call: TRBJ2-1
v_call: TRBV10-2
d_call: -
clone_size: -
cdr3_aa: CASSSGNEQFF
cdr3_nt: TGCGCCAGCAGTTCGGGCAATGAGCAGTTCTTC

j_call: TRBJ1-5
v_call: TRBV24-1
d_call: -
clone_size: -
cdr3_aa: CATSGPGDSNQPQHF
cdr3_nt: TGTGCCACCAGTGGTCCTGGAGACAGCAATCAGCCCCAGCATTTT

j_call: TRBJ1-5
v_call: TRBV6-5
d_call: -
clone_size: -
cdr3_aa: CASSSGSNQPQHF
cdr3_nt: TGTGCCAGCAGTTCAGGGAGCAATCAGCCCCAGCATTTT

j_call: TRBJ1-5
v_call: TRBV19
d_call: TRBD1
clone_size: -
cdr3_aa: CASSIRGTGNQPQHF
cdr3_nt: TGTGCCAGTAGTATCAGGGGGACAGGGAATCAGCCCCAGCATTTT

j_call: TRBJ1-3
v_call: TRBV2
d_call: TRBD1
clone_size: -
cdr3_aa: CASSTTTGGGNTIYF
cdr3_nt: TGTGCCAGCAGTACTACGACAGGGGGCGGAAACACCATATATTTT

j_call: TRBJ1-4
v_call: TRBV7-8
d_call: -
clone_size: -
cdr3_aa: CASSVTPPRGGEKLFF
cdr3_nt: TGTGCCAGCAGCGTCACCCCACCCAGAGGAGGCGAAAAACTGTTTTTT

j_call: TRBJ1-5
v_call: TRBV2
d_call: TRBD1
clone_size: -
cdr3_aa: CASMGTGGAGNQPQHF
cdr3_nt: TGTGCCAGCATGGGGACAGGGGGAGCGGGCAATCAGCCCCAGCATTTT